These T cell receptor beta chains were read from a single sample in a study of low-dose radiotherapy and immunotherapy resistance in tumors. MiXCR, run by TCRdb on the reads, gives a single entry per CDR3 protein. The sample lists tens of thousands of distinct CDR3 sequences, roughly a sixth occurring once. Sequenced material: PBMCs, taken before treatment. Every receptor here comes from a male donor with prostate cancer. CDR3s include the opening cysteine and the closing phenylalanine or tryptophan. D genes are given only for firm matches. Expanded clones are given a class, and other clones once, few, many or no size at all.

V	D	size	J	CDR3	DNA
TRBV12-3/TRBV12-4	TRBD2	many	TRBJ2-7	CASSPPGGGIYEQYF	TGTGCCAGCAGTCCCCCCGGGGGGGGAATCTACGAGCAGTACTTC
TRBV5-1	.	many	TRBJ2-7	CASSQHYEQYF	TGCGCCAGCAGCCAGCACTACGAGCAGTACTTC
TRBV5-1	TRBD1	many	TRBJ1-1	CASSPGDRANTEAFF	TGCGCCAGCAGCCCAGGGGACAGGGCGAACACTGAAGCTTTCTTT
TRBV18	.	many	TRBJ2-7	CASSPRQGYEQYF	TGTGCCAGCTCACCAAGGCAGGGCTACGAGCAGTACTTC
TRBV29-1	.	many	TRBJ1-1	CSVEDRGNTEAFF	TGCAGCGTTGAAGATCGGGGCAACACTGAAGCTTTCTTT
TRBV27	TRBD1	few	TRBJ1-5	CASRPRTGTDQPQHF	TGTGCCAGCAGGCCCCGGACAGGGACGGATCAGCCCCAGCATTTT
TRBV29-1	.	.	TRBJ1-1	CSVTLQGNTEAFF	TGCAGCGTTACTCTCCAGGGGAACACTGAAGCTTTCTTT
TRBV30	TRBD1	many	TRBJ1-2	CAWTRDRPYGYTF	TGTGCCTGGACCCGGGACAGGCCCTATGGCTACACCTTC
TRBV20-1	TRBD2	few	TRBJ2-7	CSARGRGAYEQYF	TGCAGTGCCCGAGGGCGGGGGGCCTACGAGCAGTACTTC
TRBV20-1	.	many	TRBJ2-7	CSAYLPLSYEQYF	TGCAGCGCTTATCTCCCCCTCTCCTACGAGCAGTACTTC
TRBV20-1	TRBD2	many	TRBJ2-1	CSVELRSGREEQFF	TGCAGTGTTGAACTACGTTCCGGGAGGGAGGAGCAGTTCTTC
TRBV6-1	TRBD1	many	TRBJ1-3	CASSVPGTGAANTIYF	TGTGCCAGCAGTGTCCCCGGGACAGGGGCGGCAAACACCATATATTTT
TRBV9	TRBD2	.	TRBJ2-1	CASRQASGGAGFYNEQFF	TGTGCCAGCAGACAAGCTAGCGGGGGGGCCGGTTTCTACAATGAGCAGTTCTTC
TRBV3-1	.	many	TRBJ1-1	CASSPWRMNTEAFF	TGTGCCAGCAGCCCCTGGAGAATGAACACTGAAGCTTTCTTT
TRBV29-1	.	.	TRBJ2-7	CSVSQGPLYEQYF	TGCAGCGTATCACAGGGACCTCTTTACGAGCAGTACTTC
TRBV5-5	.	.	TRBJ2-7	CASSLTLVWGYEQYF	TGTGCCAGCAGCTTGACTCTGGTTTGGGGGTACGAGCAGTACTTC
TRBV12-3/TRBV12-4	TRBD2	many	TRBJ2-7	CASSDGAGSSYEQYF	TGTGCCAGCAGTGACGGAGCGGGGAGCTCCTACGAGCAGTACTTC
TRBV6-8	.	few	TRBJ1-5	CASSPGGGVKASNQPQHF	TGTGCCAGCAGCCCCGGCGGGGGGGTTAAAGCCAGCAATCAGCCCCAGCATTTT
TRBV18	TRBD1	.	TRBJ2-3	CASSPDRAITDTQYF	TGTGCCAGCTCCCCGGACAGGGCCATCACAGATACGCAGTATTTT
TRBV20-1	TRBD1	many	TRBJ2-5	CSARDLRGTEETQYF	TGCAGTGCTAGAGATCTGAGGGGGACAGAAGAGACCCAGTACTTC
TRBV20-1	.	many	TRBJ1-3	CSARALGEGTGNTIYF	TGCAGTGCTAGAGCCCTAGGGGAGGGCACTGGAAACACCATATATTTT
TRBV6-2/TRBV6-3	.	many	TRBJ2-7	CASSLGGQQYF	TGTGCCAGCAGCCTAGGAGGTCAGCAGTACTTC
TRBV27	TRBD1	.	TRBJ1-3	CASSSGQAGNTIYF	TGTGCCAGCAGTTCGGGACAGGCTGGAAACACCATATATTTT
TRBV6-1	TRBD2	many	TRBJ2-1	CASSEGHSGVLYNEQFF	TGTGCCAGCAGTGAAGGGCATAGCGGGGTATTATACAATGAGCAGTTCTTC
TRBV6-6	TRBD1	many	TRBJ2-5	CASRAPDRGQETQYF	TGTGCCAGCAGAGCGCCGGACAGGGGACAAGAGACCCAGTACTTC
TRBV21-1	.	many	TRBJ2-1	CASSKRGRREDNEQFF	TGTGCCAGCAGCAAGCGGGGCCGGAGGGAGGACAATGAGCAGTTCTTC
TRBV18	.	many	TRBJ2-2	CASSPPRTGELFF	TGTGCCAGCTCACCACCCCGAACCGGGGAGCTGTTTTTT
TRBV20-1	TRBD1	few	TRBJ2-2	CSAPRDRFTGELFF	TGCAGTGCTCCCCGGGACAGGTTCACCGGGGAGCTGTTTTTT
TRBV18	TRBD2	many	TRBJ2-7	CASSPPTSGDYEQYF	TGTGCCAGCTCACCGCCGACTAGCGGGGACTACGAGCAGTACTTC
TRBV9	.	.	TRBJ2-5	CASSAGGAGDPWVETQYF	TGTGCCAGCAGCGCAGGGGGGGCGGGTGATCCGTGGGTTGAGACCCAGTACTTC
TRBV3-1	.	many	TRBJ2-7	CASSQERQGWTYEQYF	TGTGCCAGCAGCCAAGAGAGGCAGGGGTGGACCTACGAGCAGTACTTC
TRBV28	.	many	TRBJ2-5	CASSFSLGETQYF	TGTGCCAGCAGTTTCAGTTTGGGGGAGACCCAGTACTTC
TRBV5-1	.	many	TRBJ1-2	CASSLGQIYGYTF	TGCGCCAGCAGCTTGGGACAGATCTATGGCTACACCTTC
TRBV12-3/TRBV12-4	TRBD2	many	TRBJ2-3	CASSPTSGTDTQYF	TGTGCCAGCAGCCCAACTAGCGGGACAGATACGCAGTATTTT
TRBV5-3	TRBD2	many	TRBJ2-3	CASSTGLELTDTQYF	TGTGCCAGCAGTACAGGACTAGAGCTTACGGATACGCAGTATTTT
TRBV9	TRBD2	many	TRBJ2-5	CASSVGGGRGGEETQYF	TGTGCCAGCAGCGTCGGGGGGGGGCGCGGTGGCGAAGAGACCCAGTACTTC
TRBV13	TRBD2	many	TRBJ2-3	CASSLASGGDTQYF	TGTGCCAGCAGCTTGGCTAGCGGGGGAGATACGCAGTATTTT
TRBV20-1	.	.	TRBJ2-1	CSATPASDEQFF	TGCAGTGCTACTCCTGCATCCGATGAGCAGTTCTTC
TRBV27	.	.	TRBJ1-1	CASSLSGGVVEAFF	TGTGCCAGCAGTTTATCGGGGGGAGTCGTTGAAGCTTTCTTT
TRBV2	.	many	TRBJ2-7	CASSEGTEVYEQYF	TGTGCCAGCAGTGAAGGGACAGAAGTCTACGAGCAGTACTTC
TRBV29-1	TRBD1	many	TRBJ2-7	CSVETGKTYEQYF	TGCAGCGTTGAGACAGGGAAAACCTACGAGCAGTACTTC
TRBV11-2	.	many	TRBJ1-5	CASSFPTNQPQHF	TGTGCCAGCAGCTTCCCCACAAATCAGCCCCAGCATTTT
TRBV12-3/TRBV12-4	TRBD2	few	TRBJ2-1	CASSKSLGGFSYNEQFF	TGTGCCAGCAGCAAATCACTCGGGGGGTTCTCCTACAATGAGCAGTTCTTC
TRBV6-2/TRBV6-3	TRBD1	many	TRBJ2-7	CASTTAGGPTREQYF	TGTGCCAGCACCACGGCAGGGGGCCCGACGAGAGAGCAGTACTTC
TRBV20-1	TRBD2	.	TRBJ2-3	CSARDRTSGADGTQYF	TGCAGTGCTAGAGATCGGACTAGCGGGGCCGATGGTACGCAGTATTTT
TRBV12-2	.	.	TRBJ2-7	CASRLGCRSYEQYF	TGTGCAAGTCGCTTAGGATGCCGCTCCTACGAGCAGTACTTC
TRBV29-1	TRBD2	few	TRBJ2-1	CSVEEGLGYEQFF	TGCAGCGTTGAAGAAGGACTAGGCTATGAGCAGTTCTTC
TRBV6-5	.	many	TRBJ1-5	CASSYSETGYQPQHF	TGTGCCAGCAGTTACTCGGAGACAGGCTATCAGCCCCAGCATTTT
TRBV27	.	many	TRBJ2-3	CASSPPRASDTQYF	TGTGCCAGCAGTCCCCCCAGGGCCAGTGATACGCAGTATTTT
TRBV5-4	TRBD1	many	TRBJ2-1	CASSLGGSRDRPYNEQFF	TGTGCCAGCAGCTTAGGGGGCTCCCGGGACAGACCTTACAATGAGCAGTTCTTC
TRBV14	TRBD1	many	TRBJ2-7	CASSQEGDRAYEQYF	TGTGCCAGCAGCCAAGAAGGAGACAGGGCCTACGAGCAGTACTTC
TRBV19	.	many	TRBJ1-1	CASSIDRRIEAFF	TGTGCCAGTAGTATAGACCGACGGATTGAAGCTTTCTTT
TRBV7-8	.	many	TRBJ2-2	CASSLVTYPNTGELFF	TGTGCCAGCAGCTTAGTCACTTATCCTAACACCGGGGAGCTGTTTTTT
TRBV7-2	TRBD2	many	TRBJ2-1	CASSHTRGTSGGEAAKREQFF	TGTGCCAGCAGCCATACACGTGGGACTAGCGGGGGGGAGGCCGCGAAGAGGGAGCAGTTCTTC
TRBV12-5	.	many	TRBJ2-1	CASVASGGAALNNEQFF	TGTGCTAGTGTAGCCTCTGGCGGGGCAGCTTTGAACAATGAGCAGTTCTTC
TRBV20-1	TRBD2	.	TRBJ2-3	CSAQLTSGDTDTQYF	TGCAGTGCCCAACTCACTAGCGGGGACACAGATACGCAGTATTTT
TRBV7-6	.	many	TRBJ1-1	CASSPELPASEAFF	TGTGCCAGCAGCCCAGAACTTCCGGCCAGTGAAGCTTTCTTT
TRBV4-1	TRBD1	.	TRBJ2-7	CASSQGLGGVGLWYEQYF	TGCGCCAGCAGCCAAGGGTTAGGGGGCGTAGGGCTTTGGTACGAGCAGTACTTC
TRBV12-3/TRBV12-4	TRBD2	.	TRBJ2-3	CASRGRRTSGGTSTSTDTQYF	TGTGCCAGCAGGGGCCGCCGGACTAGCGGGGGGACCTCAACTTCGACAGATACGCAGTATTTT
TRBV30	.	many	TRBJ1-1	CAWTSPTEAFF	TGTGCCTGGACTTCTCCCACTGAAGCTTTCTTT